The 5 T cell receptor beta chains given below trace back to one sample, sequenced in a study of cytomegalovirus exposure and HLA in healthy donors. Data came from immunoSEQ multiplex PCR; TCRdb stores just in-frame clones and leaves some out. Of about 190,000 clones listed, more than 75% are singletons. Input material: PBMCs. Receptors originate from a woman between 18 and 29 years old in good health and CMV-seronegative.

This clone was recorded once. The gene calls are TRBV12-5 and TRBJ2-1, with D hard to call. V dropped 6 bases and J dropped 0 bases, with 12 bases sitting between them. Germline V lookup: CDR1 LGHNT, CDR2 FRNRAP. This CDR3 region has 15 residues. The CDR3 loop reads CASGHRMSSYNEQFF. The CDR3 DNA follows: TGTGCTAGTGGCCACCGAATGAGCTCCTACAATGAGCAGTTCTTC. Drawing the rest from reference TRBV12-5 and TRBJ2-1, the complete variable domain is DARVTQTPRHKVTEMGQEVTMRCQPILGHNTVFWYRQTMMQGLELLAYFRNRAPLDDSGMPKDRFSAEMPDATLATLKIQPSEPRDSAVYFCASGHRMSSYNEQFFGPGTRLTVL.

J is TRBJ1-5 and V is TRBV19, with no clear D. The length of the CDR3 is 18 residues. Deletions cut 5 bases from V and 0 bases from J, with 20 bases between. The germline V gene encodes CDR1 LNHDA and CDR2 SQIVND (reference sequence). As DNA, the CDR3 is TGTGCCAGTAGTTTAACCGGTTGGCAGGCTGATAGCAATCAGCCCCAGCATTTT. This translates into CASSLTGWQADSNQPQHF.

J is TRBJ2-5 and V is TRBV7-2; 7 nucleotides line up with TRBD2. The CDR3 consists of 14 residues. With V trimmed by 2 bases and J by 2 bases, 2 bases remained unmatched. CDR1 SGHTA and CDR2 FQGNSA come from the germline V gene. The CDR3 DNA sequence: TGTGCCAGCAGCTTATCCGGGGGGCAAGAGACCCAGTACTTC. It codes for CASSLSGGQETQYF. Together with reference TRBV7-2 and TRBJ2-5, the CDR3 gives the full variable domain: GAGVSQSPSNKVTEKGKDVELRCDPISGHTALYWYRQSLGQGLEFLIYFQGNSAPDKSGLPSDRFSAERTGGSVSTLTIQRTQQEDSAVYLCASSLSGGQETQYFGPGTRLLVL.

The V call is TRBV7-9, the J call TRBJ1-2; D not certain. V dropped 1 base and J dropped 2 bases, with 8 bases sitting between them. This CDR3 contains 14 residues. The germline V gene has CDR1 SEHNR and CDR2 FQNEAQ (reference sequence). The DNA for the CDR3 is TGTGCCAGCAGCTTAGGAGTATCGAACTATGGCTACACCTTC. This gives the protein CASSLGVSNYGYTF.

The CDR3 DNA reads TGTGCCAGCAGTGAAGCAAAGACAGGGGTAAACTATGGCTACACCTTC. Translating it yields CASSEAKTGVNYGYTF. The V gene is TRBV6-1, the J gene TRBJ1-2; 8 nucleotides line up with TRBD1. CDR3 length: 16 amino acids. CDR1 and CDR2 (germline): MNHNS, SASEGT. V lost 0 bases and J lost 2; bases outside the gene matches: 5.